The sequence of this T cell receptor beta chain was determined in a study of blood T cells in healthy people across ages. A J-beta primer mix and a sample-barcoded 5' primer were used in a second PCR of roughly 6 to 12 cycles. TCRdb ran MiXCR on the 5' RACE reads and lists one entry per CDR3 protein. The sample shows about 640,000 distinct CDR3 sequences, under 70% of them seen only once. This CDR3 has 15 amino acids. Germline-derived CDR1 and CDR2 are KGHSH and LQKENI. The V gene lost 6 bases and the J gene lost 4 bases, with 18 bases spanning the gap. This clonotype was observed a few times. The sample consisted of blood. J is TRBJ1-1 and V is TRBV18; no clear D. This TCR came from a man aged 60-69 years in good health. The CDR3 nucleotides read TGTGCCAGCTCTTTATCGGACGGTGCGGGCACTGAAGCTTTCTTT. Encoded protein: CASSLSDGAGTEAFF.